Each of the 30 T cell receptor beta chains below was sequenced from the same sample in a study of beta chain features in type 1 diabetes. The whole isolated RNA underwent reverse transcription, so sequencing captured expressed TCRB transcripts. Clones were sequenced by immunoSEQ multiplex PCR, and TCRdb holds only the in-frame ones, with some missing. The data contain hundreds of thousands of clones, around a sixth of them seen just once; the ten biggest clones take up around 0.02%. Sequences were obtained from naive CD4+ T cells from blood. The receptors here all came from a woman younger than 35 in good health.

The rearrangement links TRBV27 to TRBJ2-7, with 12 bases lining up with TRBD2. V dropped 3 bases and J dropped 5; count of bases not matched to a gene: 5. CDR3 length: 15 residues. Germline lookup yields CDR1 MNHEY and CDR2 SMNVEV (reference sequence). The CDR3 region is CASSFLAGGPNEQYF. The CDR3 DNA is TGTGCCAGCAGTTTCCTAGCGGGAGGGCCAAACGAGCAGTACTTC.

This clone has a handful of counts. The chain combines TRBV29-1 with TRBJ2-1; 7 bases line up with TRBD2. Germline trimming cut 2 bases from V and 3 bases from J; bases unmatched to any gene: 7. This CDR3 is 15 amino acids long. Per germline, CDR1 SQVTM and CDR2 ANQGSEA. CDR3 protein: CSVEKAGTFYNEQFF. The DNA of the CDR3 is TGCAGCGTTGAAAAAGCGGGAACTTTCTACAATGAGCAGTTCTTC.

The chain recombines TRBV4-3 with TRBJ1-4; D not resolved. Germline assignment: CDR1 LGHNA and CDR2 YSLEER. V gave up 0 bases and J gave up 8 bases, with 13 bases separating them. The length of the CDR3 is 15 residues. CDR3 nucleotide sequence: TGCGCCAGCAGCCAAGACCAGCTAAGAGGGGAAAAACTGTTTTTT. It codes for CASSQDQLRGEKLFF.

This clone occurred a few times. This chain uses TRBV4-3 with TRBJ2-5; no clear D gene. The last part of the DNA fits TRBJ2-7 better; the J call may be wrong. Germline CDR1 and CDR2: LGHNA and YSLEER. This CDR3 is built from 16 residues. The CDR3 sequence is CASSQEFKETSYEQYF. DNA for the CDR3: TGCGCCAGCAGCCAAGAGTTCAAGGAGACTTCCTACGAGCAGTACTTC.

The chain links TRBV15 to TRBJ2-1, with 9 bases identical to TRBD1. J was trimmed by 1 base and V by 3 bases; bases with no gene match: 10. Germline loops: CDR1 LNHNV, CDR2 YYDKDF (reference sequence). CDR3 length: 18 amino acids. CDR3 in DNA: TGTGCCACCAGCAGGAAAAAGGGTGGGACAGGGTCCTACAATGAGCAGTTCTTC. It specifies CATSRKKGGTGSYNEQFF.

The V gene is TRBV7-2, the J gene TRBJ1-2; D not certain. The CDR3 loop spans 15 amino acids. Germline V gene data show CDR1 as SGHTA and CDR2 as FQGNSA. The V end was cut by 2 bases, the J end by 4 bases, with 14 bases between. CDR3 coding DNA: TGTGCCAGCAGCTTATATGACGGAAGACCCTATGGCTACACCTTC. Translation gives CASSLYDGRPYGYTF. The variable domain in full, with the rest retrieved from reference TRBV7-2 and TRBJ1-2, is GAGVSQSPSNKVTEKGKDVELRCDPISGHTALYWYRQSLGQGLEFLIYFQGNSAPDKSGLPSDRFSAERTGGSVSTLTIQRTQQEDSAVYLCASSLYDGRPYGYTFGSGTRLTVV.

This clone has only a few counts. This CDR3 reads CASSYSRTGGTGELFF. DNA for the CDR3: TGTGCCAGCAGTTACTCCCGGACAGGGGGCACCGGGGAGCTGTTTTTT. The chain carries TRBV6-5 and TRBJ2-2, with 10 positions matching TRBD1. Germline assignment: CDR1 MNHEY and CDR2 SVGAGI. The CDR3 is 16 residues long. V trimming: 0 bases; J trimming: 4 bases; junction bases outside the gene matches: 2.

This clone has a handful of counts. The chain has TRBV19 and TRBJ1-5, with a weak D call TRBD1 (5 bases). The CDR3 loop spans 14 amino acids. Germline V CDR1 and CDR2: LNHDA, SQIVND (reference sequence). Trimming cost V 3 bases and J 7 bases, with 13 bases left between them. In nucleotides, the CDR3 is TGTGCCAGTAGTATCGCTATGGGGGGGCAGCCCCAGCATTTT. It codes for CASSIAMGGQPQHF.

This clone turned up a few times. The J gene is TRBJ2-1, the V gene TRBV28; tentatively, D is TRBD2 (5 bases). Germline CDR1 and CDR2: MDHEN and SYDVKM. Trimming pared 9 bases from V and 4 bases from J, leaving 19 bases between. The CDR3 covers 15 residues. Written as DNA, the CDR3 is TGTGCCAGTAGCAAACAGCGGCGAGTGTACAATGAGCAGTTCTTC. The encoded protein is CASSKQRRVYNEQFF.

The V gene is TRBV6-1, the J gene TRBJ1-5; D might be TRBD1 (5 bases). The CDR3 runs to 16 residues. The V gene's germline CDR1 is MNHNS and CDR2 SASEGT. The V end was cut by 0 bases, the J end by 2 bases, with 11 bases between. The CDR3 sequence: CASSEAPGLGNQPQHF. CDR3 in DNA: TGTGCCAGCAGTGAAGCGCCAGGGCTTGGCAATCAGCCCCAGCATTTT.

The chain carries TRBV5-8 and TRBJ2-5; 10 bases fit TRBD1. V shed 4 bases, J shed 2 bases, and the junction held 17 bases outside the gene matches. Germline CDR1 reads SGHTS; CDR2 reads YDEGEE. The CDR3 is 19 residues long. Here the CDR3 DNA reads TGTGCCAGCAGCCTGGGAGGTGTGTCGACAGGGGGCCGACAAGAGACCCAGTACTTC. Translated: CASSLGGVSTGGRQETQYF.

V usage is TRBV20-1 and J usage is TRBJ1-5, with a weak D call TRBD1 (6 bases). The germline V gene has CDR1 DFQATT and CDR2 SNEGSKA (reference sequence). The CDR3 has 11 amino acids. Trimming shortened V by 5 bases and J by 12 bases, and 14 bases separated the two germline ends. The CDR3: CSALRQADQHF. Here the CDR3 DNA reads TGCAGTGCTCTGCGACAGGCCGACCAGCATTTT.

The chain uses TRBV15 and TRBJ2-5, with 7 bases aligning to TRBD2. The CDR3 extends over 16 amino acids. The germline CDR1 and CDR2 sequences are LNHNV and YYDKDF (reference sequence). V dropped 0 bases and J dropped 2; count of bases not matched to a gene: 6. The CDR3 loop is CATSRDGASGQETQYF. The CDR3, as DNA: TGTGCCACCAGCAGAGATGGGGCTAGCGGACAAGAGACCCAGTACTTC.

This clone was seen a few times. V gene TRBV7-2 combines with J gene TRBJ2-7; 7 bases are shared with TRBD2. Germline trimming cut 3 bases from V and 0 bases from J; bases unmatched to any gene: 5. Germline values: CDR1 SGHTA, CDR2 FQGNSA. This CDR3 contains 15 residues. CDR3 sequence: CASSFFGGDSYEQYF. The CDR3 DNA is TGTGCCAGCAGCTTTTTTGGGGGGGACTCCTACGAGCAGTACTTC.

This clone was recorded a few times. DNA of the CDR3: TGTGCCAGTAGTCCCCAGGGGGAGACTGGGGCCAACGTCCTGACTTTC. Its translation: CASSPQGETGANVLTF. The rearrangement joins TRBV19 to TRBJ2-6; 7 nucleotides align to TRBD1. This CDR3 contains 16 residues. V dropped 5 bases and J dropped 2; count of bases not matched to a gene: 6. Germline CDR1 LNHDA, CDR2 SQIVND (reference sequence). Complete variable domain (other parts from reference TRBV19 and TRBJ2-6): DGGITQSPKYLFRKEGQNVTLSCEQNLNHDAMYWYRQDPGQGLRLIYYSQIVNDFQKGDIAEGYSVSREKKESFPLTVTSAQKNPTAFYLCASSPQGETGANVLTFGAGSRLTVL.

The genes are TRBV6-6 and TRBJ2-4; D may be TRBD2 (5 bases). Deletions cut 4 bases from V and 6 bases from J, with 19 bases between. The CDR3 contains 16 residues. CDR1 and CDR2 (germline): MNHNY, SVGAGI (reference sequence). As DNA, the CDR3 is TGTGCCAGCAGTTCCGCCTTCGGGGTTCTTGGAAACATTCAGTACTTC. The encoded protein is CASSSAFGVLGNIQYF.

With respect to this clone: Other DNA sequences of this sample code for an identical CDR3. The chain recombines TRBV6-5 with TRBJ2-7, with TRBD1 matching 8 bases. The CDR3 extends over 16 amino acids. Germline lookup yields CDR1 MNHEY and CDR2 SVGAGI. V shed 0 bases, J shed 3 bases, and the junction held 7 bases outside the gene matches. CDR3 in amino acids: CASSYSSGTGSYEQYF. The CDR3 DNA is TGTGCCAGCAGTTACTCGTCCGGGACAGGCAGCTACGAGCAGTACTTC.

The chain carries TRBV11-2 and TRBJ2-5, with TRBD2 matching over 8 bases. The CDR3 has 18 residues. The J segment lost 1 base and the V segment lost 5 bases, leaving 15 bases of the junction unmatched. The germline CDR1 and CDR2 sequences are SGHAT and FQNNGV. CDR3 sequence reads: CASSPRVGLAGPQETQYF. In nucleotides, the CDR3 is TGTGCCAGCAGCCCCAGGGTAGGATTAGCGGGACCCCAAGAGACCCAGTACTTC.

The chain uses TRBV2 and TRBJ1-2, with D unclear. The CDR3 has 15 amino acids. Trimming took 2 bases from V and 2 from J, leaving 12 bases between them. The V gene's germline CDR1 is SNHLY and CDR2 FYNNEI. The CDR3 protein is CASSEFVGGNYGYTF. CDR3 in DNA: TGTGCCAGCAGTGAATTTGTAGGCGGGAACTATGGCTACACCTTC.

The genes are TRBV6-1 and TRBJ1-2; perhaps TRBD1 as D (6 bases). Germline V gene data show CDR1 as MNHNS and CDR2 as SASEGT. The V end was cut by 5 bases, the J end by 5 bases, with 12 bases between. This CDR3 region has 13 residues. This chain's CDR3 is CASSLGGGYGYTF. The CDR3 region has the DNA TGTGCCAGCAGTCTAGGGGGGGGGTATGGCTACACCTTC.

The rearrangement uses TRBV18 and TRBJ2-7, with TRBD1 matching over 7 bases. The J segment lost 3 bases and the V segment lost 3 bases, leaving 14 bases of the junction unmatched. The germline V gene encodes CDR1 KGHSH and CDR2 LQKENI. The CDR3 contains 17 residues. In DNA, the CDR3 is TGTGCCAGCTCACCTACCGGGACAGTGGTGTCCTTCTACGAGCAGTACTTC. Protein product: CASSPTGTVVSFYEQYF. The full variable domain, its missing parts supplied by reference TRBV18 and TRBJ2-7, is NAGVMQNPRHLVRRRGQEARLRCSPMKGHSHVYWYRQLPEEGLKFMVYLQKENIIDESGMPKERFSAEFPKEGPSILRIQQVVRGDSAAYFCASSPTGTVVSFYEQYFGPGTRLTVT.

The table lists this clone with a few counts. This chain uses TRBV29-1 with TRBJ2-1; TRBD2 agrees at 7 bases. The CDR3 contains 14 residues. Germline lookup yields CDR1 SQVTM and CDR2 ANQGSEA. The J segment lost 3 bases and the V segment lost 4 bases, leaving 6 bases of the junction unmatched. Written as DNA, the CDR3 is TGCAGCGTTGGACTAGCTTCCTACTACAATGAGCAGTTCTTC. This translates into CSVGLASYYNEQFF.

This clone was observed a handful of times. The rearrangement joins TRBV9 to TRBJ2-5; 8 bases map to TRBD1. Germline CDR1 reads SGDLS; CDR2 reads YYNGEE. The length of the CDR3 is 18 residues. Trimming removed 4 bases from V and 5 bases from J; junction bases left unmatched: 19. CDR3 nucleotides: TGTGCCAGCAGCCCCCGGGGCCGGACAGGGCTCACAGTGGAGACCCAGTACTTC. Protein sequence: CASSPRGRTGLTVETQYF.

Details on this clone: The same CDR3 can be traced to other DNA sequences in this sample. The chain is built from TRBV7-9 and TRBJ1-1; D remains unclear. Trimming took 2 bases from V and 1 from J, leaving 5 bases between them. Germline CDR1 SEHNR, CDR2 FQNEAQ (reference sequence). This CDR3 contains 13 residues. CDR3 protein: CASSLFGNTEAFF. The CDR3 nucleotides read TGTGCCAGCAGCTTATTCGGGAACACTGAAGCTTTCTTT.

The sample holds one count of this clone. This sequence joins TRBV15 and TRBJ1-4; 11 bases are a match to TRBD1. Per germline, CDR1 LNHNV and CDR2 YYDKDF (reference sequence). The CDR3 has 19 amino acids. V lost 6 bases, J lost 6 bases, and 18 bases stayed unmatched. CDR3 nucleotide sequence: TGTGCCACCAGGGCCGTCCGGACAGGGGGCCAGCTTAGATATGAAAAACTGTTTTTT. It translates to CATRAVRTGGQLRYEKLFF.

The table lists this clone with a few counts. This chain links TRBV2 with TRBJ2-5, with 10 bases identical to TRBD2. Per the germline V gene, CDR1 is SNHLY and CDR2 is FYNNEI. The CDR3 has 18 amino acids. V lost 2 bases and J lost 4; bases outside the gene matches: 13. The CDR3 nucleotides are TGTGCCAGCAGTGAATCACTTCGGGGTCTAGCGGGAGCAGAGACCCAGTACTTC. Translating gives CASSESLRGLAGAETQYF. Looking up the rest from reference TRBV2 and TRBJ2-5 gives the full variable domain: EPEVTQTPSHQVTQMGQEVILRCVPISNHLYFYWYRQILGQKVEFLVSFYNNEISEKSEIFDDQFSVERPDGSNFTLKIRSTKLEDSAMYFCASSESLRGLAGAETQYFGPGTRLLVL.

The gene calls are TRBV2 and TRBJ2-1; maybe TRBD2 (6 bases). Trimming stripped 4 bases from V and 13 bases from J, with 11 bases between. Germline lookup yields CDR1 SNHLY and CDR2 FYNNEI. This CDR3 is built from 11 residues. The CDR3 sequence: CASSVGGPQFF. The CDR3 DNA reads TGTGCCAGCAGTGTGGGAGGCCCACAGTTCTTC.

This clone was detected once. This sequence joins TRBV5-1 and TRBJ1-1, with 7 bases fitting TRBD1. The V gene's germline CDR1 is SGHRS and CDR2 YFSETQ. V trimming: 4 bases; J trimming: 5 bases; junction bases outside the gene matches: 5. The CDR3 is 13 amino acids. CDR3 nucleotides: TGCGCCAGCAGCCGACAGGGCACTACTGAAGCTTTCTTT. Its protein product is CASSRQGTTEAFF.

The sample holds a few counts of this clone. This chain links TRBV29-1 with TRBJ1-1, with D unresolved. Trimming pared 5 bases from V and 5 bases from J, leaving 12 bases between. Looked up from germline, CDR1 is SQVTM and CDR2 is ANQGSEA. The CDR3 extends over 12 amino acids. The CDR3 bases are TGCAGCGTTCGGGGATGGGAGACTGAAGCTTTCTTT. Translating it yields CSVRGWETEAFF. The variable domain in full, with the rest retrieved from reference TRBV29-1 and TRBJ1-1, is SAVISQKPSRDICQRGTSLTIQCQVDSQVTMMFWYRQQPGQSLTLIATANQGSEATYESGFVIDKFPISRPNLTFSTLTVSNMSPEDSSIYLCSVRGWETEAFFGQGTRLTVV.

Only a few counts were recorded for this clone. CDR3 sequence: CASGSDRAFSEQFF. The CDR3 DNA is TGTGCCAGCGGCTCGGACAGGGCTTTTAGTGAGCAGTTCTTC. The rearrangement joins TRBV2 to TRBJ2-1; 8 positions agree with TRBD1. Trimming at V came to 8 bases and at J to 9 bases, leaving 12 bases not matched to a gene. Germline CDR1 and CDR2: SNHLY and FYNNEI. The CDR3 runs to 14 residues.